A single TCR beta chain is shown here with its context. Its antigen is currently not known. Nothing much larger sits one base from this clone, and base qualities are not available. The CDR3 spans 14 residues, from the cysteine through the phenylalanine. Of the read, only the CDR3 DNA is kept; its 42 bases are in frame from base 1. V was cut back by 6 bases and J by 5 bases, leaving a gap of 16 bases between them. The germline V gene (reference sequence) sets CDR1 to LNHDA and CDR2 to SQIVND. The immunoSEQ Assay, a bias-controlled multiplex PCR, was used to amplify TCRbeta CDR3 regions from genomic DNA. The authors processed their data as follows. Nucleated cell counts per sample were estimated from amplification of reference gene primers within the assay. To quantify the absolute abundance of each unique TCRbeta CDR3 rearrangement, sequence reads were collapsed and filtered. For each sample, productive Simpson clonality was calculated as the square root of Simpson's diversity index across productive rearrangements. TCRdb took this table from immuneACCESS and kept in-frame rearrangements with V and J called. Such tables lack part of the clones; where checked against another copy, unresolved V genes explain under half of the gap, and the rest is unexplained. Clone size and the V and J calls come from that table; the DNA yielded D and trimming. The sample table contains approximately 28,000 clones; only one count was recorded for over 75% of them. The top ten clones comprise 4.5% to 7.5% of the sample.

The sample originates from a study of blood T cell repertoires in COVID-19 (dated by TCRdb to between 2020 and 2021). Looking at the study overall: Samples covering the acute and convalescent phases of COVID-19 were provided by collaborators in the United States, Italy and Spain. The sample metadata nearly always contained a de-identified subject ID, COVID-19 status, age in years and sex. The material from the prospective study consisted of cDNA or gDNA derived from T cells, B-cell-depleted T cells, or PBMCs. The repertoires were released in a freely available public database meant as a resource for research on the immune response to SARS-CoV-2. HLA class I and class II types, where available, came from metadata supplied by the sample provider rather than from assay-based typing. Deeply sampled blood TCRbeta repertoires from subjects exposed to, actively infected with, or recovered from COVID-19 were included in the dataset. Samples were obtained from the ongoing ImmuneRACE study (first 160 participants) and from some 1,200 subjects provided by 6 global collaborators.

Each collaborating institution followed its own protocols to collect whole blood in K2EDTA tubes. Collaborator samples were shipped for TCRbeta analysis as frozen whole blood, isolated PBMCs, or DNA extracted from either sample type. Findings and caveats that apply to the study as a whole: How much clinical and demographic metadata was included differed by source and by participant, and the metadata was provided uncurated.

The rearrangement combines TRBV19 with TRBJ2-5, with TRBD1 tentatively as D gene (6 bases match). The sample was peripheral blood. The TCR was taken from a human donor in a cohort sampled during active COVID-19. The nucleotides read TGTGCCAGTAGAAGTAACAGGGTCGGGGAGACCCAGTACTTC. It specifies CASRSNRVGETQYF.